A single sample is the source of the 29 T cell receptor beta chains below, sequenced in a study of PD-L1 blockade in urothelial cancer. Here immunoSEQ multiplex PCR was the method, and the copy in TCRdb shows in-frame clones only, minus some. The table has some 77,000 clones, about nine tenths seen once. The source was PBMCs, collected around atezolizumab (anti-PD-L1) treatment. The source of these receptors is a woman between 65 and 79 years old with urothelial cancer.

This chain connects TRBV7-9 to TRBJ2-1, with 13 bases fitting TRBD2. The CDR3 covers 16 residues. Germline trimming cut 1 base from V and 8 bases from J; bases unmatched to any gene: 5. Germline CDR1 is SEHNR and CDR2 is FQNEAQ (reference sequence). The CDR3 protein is CASSLVILAGGDEQFF. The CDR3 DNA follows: TGTGCCAGCAGCTTAGTTATACTAGCGGGGGGGGATGAGCAGTTCTTC.

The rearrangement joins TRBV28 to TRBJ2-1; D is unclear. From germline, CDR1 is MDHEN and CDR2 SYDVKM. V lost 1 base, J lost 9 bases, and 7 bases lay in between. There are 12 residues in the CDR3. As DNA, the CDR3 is TGTGCCAGCAGTTTATTGAATAGTGAGCAGTTCTTC. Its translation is CASSLLNSEQFF.

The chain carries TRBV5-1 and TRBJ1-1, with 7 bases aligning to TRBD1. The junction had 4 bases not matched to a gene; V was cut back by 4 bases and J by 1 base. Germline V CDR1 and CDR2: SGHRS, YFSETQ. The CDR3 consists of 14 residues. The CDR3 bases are TGCGCCAGCAGCAAAGGGACAGAGAACACTGAAGCTTTCTTT. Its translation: CASSKGTENTEAFF.

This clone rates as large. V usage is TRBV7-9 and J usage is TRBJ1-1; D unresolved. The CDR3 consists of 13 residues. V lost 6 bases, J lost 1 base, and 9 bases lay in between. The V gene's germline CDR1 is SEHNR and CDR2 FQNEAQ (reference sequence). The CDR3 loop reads CASRNKKNTEAFF. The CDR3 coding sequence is TGTGCCAGCAGGAACAAGAAGAACACTGAAGCTTTCTTT. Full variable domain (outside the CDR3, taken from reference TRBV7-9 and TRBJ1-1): DTGVSQNPRHKITKRGQNVTFRCDPISEHNRLYWYRQTLGQGPEFLTYFQNEAQLEKSRLLSDRFSAERPKGSFSTLEIQRTEQGDSAMYLCASRNKKNTEAFFGQGTRLTVV.

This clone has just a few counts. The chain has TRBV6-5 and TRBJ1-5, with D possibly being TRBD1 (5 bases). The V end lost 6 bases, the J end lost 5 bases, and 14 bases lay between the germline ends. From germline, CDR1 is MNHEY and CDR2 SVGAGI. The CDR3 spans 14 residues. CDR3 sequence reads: CASRPGEGHQPQHF. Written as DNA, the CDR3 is TGTGCCAGCAGGCCCGGGGAGGGGCATCAGCCCCAGCATTTT.

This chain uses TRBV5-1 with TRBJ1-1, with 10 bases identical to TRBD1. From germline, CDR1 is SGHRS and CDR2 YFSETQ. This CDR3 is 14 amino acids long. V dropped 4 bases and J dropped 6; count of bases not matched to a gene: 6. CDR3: CASSPGQGYSEAFF. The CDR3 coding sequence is TGCGCCAGCAGCCCGGGACAGGGGTACTCTGAAGCTTTCTTT.

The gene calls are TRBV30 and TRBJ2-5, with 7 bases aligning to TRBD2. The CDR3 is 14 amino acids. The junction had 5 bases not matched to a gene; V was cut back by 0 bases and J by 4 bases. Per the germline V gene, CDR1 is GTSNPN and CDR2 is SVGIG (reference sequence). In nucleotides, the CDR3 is TGTGCCTGGAGTGTACGGGGGGTAGGAGAGACCCAGTACTTC. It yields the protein CAWSVRGVGETQYF.

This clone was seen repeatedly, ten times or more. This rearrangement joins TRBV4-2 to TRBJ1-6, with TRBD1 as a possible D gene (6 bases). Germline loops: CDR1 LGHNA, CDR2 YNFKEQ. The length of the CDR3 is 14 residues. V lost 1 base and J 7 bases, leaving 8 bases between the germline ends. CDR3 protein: CASSQAQGNSPLHF. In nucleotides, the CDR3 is TGTGCCAGCAGCCAAGCGCAGGGGAATTCACCCCTCCACTTT.

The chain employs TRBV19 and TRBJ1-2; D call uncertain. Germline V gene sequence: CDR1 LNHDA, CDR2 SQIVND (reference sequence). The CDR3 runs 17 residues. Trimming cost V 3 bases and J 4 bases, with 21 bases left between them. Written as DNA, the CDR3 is TGTGCCAGTAGTATCGGAATTCAAGGCAATGCGGGCTATGGCTACACCTTC. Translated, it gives CASSIGIQGNAGYGYTF.

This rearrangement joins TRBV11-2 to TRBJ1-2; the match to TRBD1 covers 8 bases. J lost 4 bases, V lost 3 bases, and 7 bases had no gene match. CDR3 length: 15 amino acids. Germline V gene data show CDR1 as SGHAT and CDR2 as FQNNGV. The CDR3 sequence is CASSFPTGEGYGYTF. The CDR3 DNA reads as TGTGCCAGCAGCTTCCCGACAGGGGAAGGCTATGGCTACACCTTC.

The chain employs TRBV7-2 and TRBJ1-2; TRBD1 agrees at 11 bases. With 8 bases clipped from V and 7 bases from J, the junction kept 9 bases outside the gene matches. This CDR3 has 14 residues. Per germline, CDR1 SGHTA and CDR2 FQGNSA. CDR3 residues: CASGGTGGSGGYTF. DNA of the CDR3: TGTGCCAGCGGCGGGACAGGGGGTTCTGGTGGCTACACCTTC.

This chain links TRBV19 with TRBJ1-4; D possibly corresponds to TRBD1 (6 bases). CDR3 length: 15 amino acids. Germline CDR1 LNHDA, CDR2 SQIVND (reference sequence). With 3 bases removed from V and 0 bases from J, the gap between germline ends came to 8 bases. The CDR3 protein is CASSIRGPTNEKLFF. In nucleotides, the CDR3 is TGTGCCAGTAGTATCAGGGGCCCAACTAATGAAAAACTGTTTTTT.

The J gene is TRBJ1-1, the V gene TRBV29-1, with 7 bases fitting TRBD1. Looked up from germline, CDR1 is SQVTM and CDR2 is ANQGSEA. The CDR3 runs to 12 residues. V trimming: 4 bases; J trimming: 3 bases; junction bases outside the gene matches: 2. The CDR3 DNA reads TGCAGCGTTGTCACAGGGGACACTGAAGCTTTCTTT. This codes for CSVVTGDTEAFF.

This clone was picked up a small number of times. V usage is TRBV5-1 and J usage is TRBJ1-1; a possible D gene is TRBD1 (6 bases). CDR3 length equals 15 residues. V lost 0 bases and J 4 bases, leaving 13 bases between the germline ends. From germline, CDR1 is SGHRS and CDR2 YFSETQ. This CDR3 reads CASSLEDLRGTEAFF. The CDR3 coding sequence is TGCGCCAGCAGCTTGGAGGACCTCAGGGGCACTGAAGCTTTCTTT.

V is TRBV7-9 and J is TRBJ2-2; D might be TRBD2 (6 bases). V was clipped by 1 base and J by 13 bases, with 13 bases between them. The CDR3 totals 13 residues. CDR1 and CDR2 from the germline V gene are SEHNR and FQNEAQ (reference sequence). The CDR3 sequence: CASSLEGGTGLFF. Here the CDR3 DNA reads TGTGCCAGCAGCTTAGAAGGAGGGACGGGGCTGTTTTTT.

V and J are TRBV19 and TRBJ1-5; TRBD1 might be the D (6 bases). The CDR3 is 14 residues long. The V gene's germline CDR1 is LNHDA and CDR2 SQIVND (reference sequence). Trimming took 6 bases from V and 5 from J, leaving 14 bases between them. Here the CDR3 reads CASSPRTEYQPQHF. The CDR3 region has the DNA TGTGCCAGTAGCCCCCGGACAGAGTATCAGCCCCAGCATTTT.

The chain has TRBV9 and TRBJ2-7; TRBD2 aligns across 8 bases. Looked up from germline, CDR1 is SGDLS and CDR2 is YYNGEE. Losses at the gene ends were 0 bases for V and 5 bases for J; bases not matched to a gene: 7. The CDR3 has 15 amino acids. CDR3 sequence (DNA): TGTGCCAGCAGCGTAGGGGGCATTAGCGGGGACGAGCAGTACTTC. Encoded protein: CASSVGGISGDEQYF.

In DNA form, the CDR3 reads TGCGCCAGCAGCTTGTGGGGACAGGGAGATGAAAAACTGTTTTTT. Residues: CASSLWGQGDEKLFF. The rearrangement uses TRBV5-1 and TRBJ1-4, with TRBD1 matching over 9 bases. The germline gives CDR1 SGHRS, CDR2 YFSETQ. The CDR3 is made up of 15 amino acids. Germline trimming cut 1 base from V and 6 bases from J; bases unmatched to any gene: 4.

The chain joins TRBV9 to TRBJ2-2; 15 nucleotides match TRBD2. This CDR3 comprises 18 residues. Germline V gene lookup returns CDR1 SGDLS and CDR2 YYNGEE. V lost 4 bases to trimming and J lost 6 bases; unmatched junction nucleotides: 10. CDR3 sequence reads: CASSSWTSGGAKAGELFF. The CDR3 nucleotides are TGTGCCAGCAGCTCCTGGACTAGCGGGGGGGCCAAGGCCGGGGAGCTGTTTTTT.

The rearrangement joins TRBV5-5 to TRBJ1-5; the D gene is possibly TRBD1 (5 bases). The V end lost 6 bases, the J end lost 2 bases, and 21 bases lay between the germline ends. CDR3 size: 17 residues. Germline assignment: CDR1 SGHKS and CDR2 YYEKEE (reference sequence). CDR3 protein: CASTPRAGLEGNQPQHF. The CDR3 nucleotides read TGTGCCAGCACCCCCCGGGCAGGGCTTGAGGGCAATCAGCCCCAGCATTTT.

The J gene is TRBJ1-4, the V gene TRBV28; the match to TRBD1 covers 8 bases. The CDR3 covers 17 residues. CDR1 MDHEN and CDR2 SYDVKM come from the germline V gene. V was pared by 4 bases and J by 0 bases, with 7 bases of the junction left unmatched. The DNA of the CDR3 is TGTGCCAGCAGTTCGGGACAGGCGATCACAACTAATGAAAAACTGTTTTTT. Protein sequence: CASSSGQAITTNEKLFF.

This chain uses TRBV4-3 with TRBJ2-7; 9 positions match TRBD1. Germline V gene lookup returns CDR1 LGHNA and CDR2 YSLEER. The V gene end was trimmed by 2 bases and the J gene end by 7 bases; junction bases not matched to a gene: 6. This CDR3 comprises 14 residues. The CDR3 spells CASSQWTGVGEQYF. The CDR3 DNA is TGCGCCAGCAGCCAATGGACAGGGGTGGGAGAGCAGTACTTC.

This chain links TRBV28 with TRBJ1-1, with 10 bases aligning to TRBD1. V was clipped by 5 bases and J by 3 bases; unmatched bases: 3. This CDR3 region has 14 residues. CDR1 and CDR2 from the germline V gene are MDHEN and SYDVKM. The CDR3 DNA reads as TGTGCCAGCAGTCCGGGACAGGGGTACACTGAAGCTTTCTTT. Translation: CASSPGQGYTEAFF.

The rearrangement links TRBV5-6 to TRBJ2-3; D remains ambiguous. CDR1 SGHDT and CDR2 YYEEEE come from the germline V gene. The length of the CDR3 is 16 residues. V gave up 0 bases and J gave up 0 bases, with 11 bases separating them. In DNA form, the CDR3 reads TGTGCCAGCAGCTTGGAAGCGTCCTTTAGCACAGATACGCAGTATTTT. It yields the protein CASSLEASFSTDTQYF.

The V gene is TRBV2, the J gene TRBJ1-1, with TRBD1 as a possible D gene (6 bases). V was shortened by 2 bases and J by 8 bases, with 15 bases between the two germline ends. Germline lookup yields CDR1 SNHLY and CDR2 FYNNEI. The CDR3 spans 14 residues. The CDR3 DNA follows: TGTGCCAGCAGTGAATTATGGGGACACAGAGAAGCTTTCTTT. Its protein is CASSELWGHREAFF.

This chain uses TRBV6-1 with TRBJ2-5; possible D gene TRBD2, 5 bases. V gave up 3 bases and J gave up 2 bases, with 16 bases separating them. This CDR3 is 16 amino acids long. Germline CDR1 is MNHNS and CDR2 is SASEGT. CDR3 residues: CASSDLVGGPQETQYF. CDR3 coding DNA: TGTGCCAGCAGTGATTTGGTCGGCGGGCCTCAAGAGACCCAGTACTTC.

The CDR3 sequence is CASSERPERNGYTF. DNA of the CDR3: TGTGCCAGCAGTGAAAGACCGGAGCGGAATGGCTACACCTTC. This rearrangement joins TRBV6-1 to TRBJ1-2; no reliable D call. This CDR3 has 14 amino acids. CDR1 is MNHNS and CDR2 is SASEGT in the germline V gene. V dropped 2 bases and J dropped 6 bases, with 13 bases sitting between them.

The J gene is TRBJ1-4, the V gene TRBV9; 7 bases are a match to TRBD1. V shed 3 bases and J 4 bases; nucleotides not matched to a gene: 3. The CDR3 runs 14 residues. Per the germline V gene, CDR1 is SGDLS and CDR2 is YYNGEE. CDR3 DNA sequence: TGTGCCAGCAGCGAGACAGGGCTTAATGAAAAACTGTTTTTT. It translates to CASSETGLNEKLFF.

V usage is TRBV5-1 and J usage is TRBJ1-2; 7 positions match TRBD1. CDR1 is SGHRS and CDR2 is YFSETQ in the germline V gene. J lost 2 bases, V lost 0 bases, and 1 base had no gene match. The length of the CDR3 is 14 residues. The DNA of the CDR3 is TGCGCCAGCAGCTTGGACAGGGGAAACTATGGCTACACCTTC. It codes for CASSLDRGNYGYTF. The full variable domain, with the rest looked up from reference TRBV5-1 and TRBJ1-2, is KAGVTQTPRYLIKTRGQQVTLSCSPISGHRSVSWYQQTPGQGLQFLFEYFSETQRNKGNFPGRFSGRQFSNSRSEMNVSTLELGDSALYLCASSLDRGNYGYTFGSGTRLTVV.